This entry describes one TCR beta chain. Its antigen remains unidentified. Trimming at V came to 6 bases and at J to 6 bases, leaving 12 bases not matched to a gene. CDR1 and CDR2 (germline): LNHNV, YYDKDF (reference sequence). The CDR3 has 16 residues. These data are taken from a study of CD8+ T cells in alopecia areata. Reverse transcribed after extraction, RNA yielded cDNA as the sequencing template. Clones were sequenced by immunoSEQ multiplex PCR, and TCRdb holds only the in-frame ones, with some missing. The repertoire holds around 190,000 clones, roughly three fifths seen once, with approximately 0.7% in the top ten. Described treatment: oral pan-JAK inhibitor, 5-10 mg twice daily. Study-wide results and caveats: Researchers say the link of baseline CD8+ expansion to response remains uncertain, with one nonresponder. Tofacitinib significantly decreased scalp clonality and expanded CD8+ clones among top 100.

The TCR comes from a human donor with alopecia areata. Sequenced here: CD4+ T cells sorted from blood, sampled at week 4, from a patient treated with tofacitinib. This chain links TRBV15 with TRBJ1-5; 9 bases match TRBD1. As DNA, the CDR3 is TGTGCCACCAGTGCCCCGGGACAGGGTAATAGTCAGCCCCAGCATTTT. The encoded protein is CATSAPGQGNSQPQHF.